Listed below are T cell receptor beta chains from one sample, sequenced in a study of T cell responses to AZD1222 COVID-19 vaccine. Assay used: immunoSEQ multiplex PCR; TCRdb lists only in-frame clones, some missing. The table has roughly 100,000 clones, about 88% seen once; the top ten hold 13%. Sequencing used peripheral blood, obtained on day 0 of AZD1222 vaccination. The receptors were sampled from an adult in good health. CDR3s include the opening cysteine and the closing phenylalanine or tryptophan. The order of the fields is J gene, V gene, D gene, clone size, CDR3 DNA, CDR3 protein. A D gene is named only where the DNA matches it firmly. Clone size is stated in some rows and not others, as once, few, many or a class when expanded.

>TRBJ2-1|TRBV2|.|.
TGTGCCAGCAGTTTTGTTCGGGGAGGATACAATGAGCAGTTCTTC
CASSFVRGGYNEQFF
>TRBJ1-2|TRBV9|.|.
TGTGCCAGCAGCCCACCGCCTGGAAGGACTCGCTATGGCTACACCTTC
CASSPPPGRTRYGYTF
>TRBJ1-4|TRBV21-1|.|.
TGTGCCAGCAGCAATCCACAGGCAACTAATGAAAAACTGTTTTTT
CASSNPQATNEKLFF
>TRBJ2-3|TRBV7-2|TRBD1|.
TGTGCCAGCAGCTTAGGGACCGGGACAGGGTACACAGATACGCAGTATTTT
CASSLGTGTGYTDTQYF
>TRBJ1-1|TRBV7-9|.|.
TGTGCCAGCACCGCAACAGGGAACCCTGAAGCTTTCTTT
CASTATGNPEAFF
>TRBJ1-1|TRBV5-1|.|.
TGCGCCAGCAGCTCGATATTGAACACTGAAGCTTTCTTT
CASSSILNTEAFF
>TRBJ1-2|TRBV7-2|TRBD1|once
TGTGCCAGCAGCTTAGTAACTGGACAGGGGCAGGGGAAGGGCTACACCTTC
CASSLVTGQGQGKGYTF
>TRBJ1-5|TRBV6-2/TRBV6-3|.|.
TGTGCCAGCAGCCACCGATTGCGGCCCCAGCATTTT
CASSHRLRPQHF
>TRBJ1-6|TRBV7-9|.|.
TGTGCCAGCAGCTTAGTTCTAGGGGGTCCTAATTCACCCCTCCACTTT
CASSLVLGGPNSPLHF
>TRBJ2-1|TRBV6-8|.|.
TGTGCCAGCAGTTACTCGCCTAGCTCCAATGAGCAGTTCTTC
CASSYSPSSNEQFF
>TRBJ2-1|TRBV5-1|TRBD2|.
TGCGCCAGCAGCTTGGAGGAGGCTGGCGGGGGGACTGAGCAGTTCTTC
CASSLEEAGGGTEQFF
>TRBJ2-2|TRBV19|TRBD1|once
TGTGCCTCCGAACCGGGACAGGGCATAACCGGGGAGCTGTTTTTT
CASEPGQGITGELFF
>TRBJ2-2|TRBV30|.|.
TGTGCCTGGTCAGAGAACACCGGGGAGCTGTTTTTT
CAWSENTGELFF
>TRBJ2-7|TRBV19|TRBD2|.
TGTGCCAGTAGTAAAATAGCCTTGACAGCACCCGGGGGGAACGAGCAGTACTTC
CASSKIALTAPGGNEQYF
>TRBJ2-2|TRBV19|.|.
TGTGCCAGTAGCTTCCTGGGGGGAGCGGGGGAGCTGTTTTTT
CASSFLGGAGELFF
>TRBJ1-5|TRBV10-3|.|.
TGTGCCATCAGTGAGGGGACGAATGCTTATAGCAATCAGCCCCAGCATTTT
CAISEGTNAYSNQPQHF